The present entry profiles one T cell receptor beta chain with its context. Its target is unknown. These data originate in a study of OX40 agonist ivuxolimab in advanced cancers. In the study overall: Dose-escalation patients were diagnosed with hepatocellular carcinoma, melanoma, renal cell cancer or head and neck cancer. Three patients had partial responses: one hepatocellular carcinoma, two cutaneous melanoma. Study-wide results and limits: Among the lowest levels of clonal expansion were found in partial responders at 0.1-3.0 mg/kg. Determination of antigen specificity was not performed for the expanded peripheral T cells.

TCRdb's copy holds only in-frame clones and misses some; the assay was immunoSEQ multiplex PCR. In the table there are around 40,000 clones, about 88% of which are singletons. The CDR3 totals 13 residues. V was cut by 5 bases and J by 5 bases, with 13 bases left in between. Germline assignment: CDR1 MGHRA and CDR2 YSYEKL. The sequence was obtained from an adult with an advanced solid tumor such as melanoma, head and neck, liver or kidney cancer. The V and J genes are TRBV4-1 and TRBJ2-7; tentative D call: TRBD2 (5 bases). The source was CD4+ or CD8+ T cells sorted from blood, collected in a trial of the OX40 agonist ivuxolimab. CDR3: CASSSGRGDEQYF. The CDR3 DNA follows: TGCGCCAGCAGCAGCGGCCGGGGAGACGAGCAGTACTTC.